The next 28 T cell receptor beta chains were all read from a single sample in a study of cytotoxic CD8 clonotypes in ibrutinib-treated CLL. Profiling relied on immunoSEQ multiplex PCR, and the TCRdb table lists in-frame clones only, not all of them. The sample yields nearly 300,000 clones, around 69% seen once. The sample consisted of PBMCs, taken at disease progression, from a patient treated with ibrutinib. All receptors come from a human donor with chronic lymphocytic leukemia.

V gene TRBV5-1 combines with J gene TRBJ2-1; D is uncertain. CDR1 SGHRS and CDR2 YFSETQ come from the germline V gene. Trimming removed 2 bases from V and 7 bases from J, with 10 bases in between. There are 13 residues in the CDR3. CDR3 in amino acids: CASSLLTVNEQFF. For the CDR3, the DNA is TGCGCCAGCAGCTTATTGACTGTGAATGAGCAGTTCTTC.

V and J are TRBV7-2 and TRBJ1-1; no firm D call. The CDR3 has 15 amino acids. The germline V gene encodes CDR1 SGHTA and CDR2 FQGNSA. Trimming took 1 base from V and 2 from J, leaving 11 bases between them. CDR3 sequence: CASSLGAGPNTEAFF. The CDR3 nucleotides are TGTGCCAGCAGCTTAGGGGCTGGGCCAAACACTGAAGCTTTCTTT.

The genes are TRBV5-1 and TRBJ2-3, with D unresolved. Germline V gene lookup returns CDR1 SGHRS and CDR2 YFSETQ. The CDR3 contains 14 residues. The V gene lost 7 bases and the J gene lost 0 bases, with 12 bases spanning the gap. CDR3 in amino acids: CASRRGGSTDTQYF. The CDR3 region has the DNA TGCGCCAGCCGGAGAGGCGGTAGCACAGATACGCAGTATTTT.

The V call is TRBV4-2, the J call TRBJ2-1, with 10 bases lining up with TRBD1. This CDR3 is built from 15 residues. Germline assignment: CDR1 LGHNA and CDR2 YNFKEQ. The ends lost 4 bases at V and 5 bases at J; junction bases unmatched: 5. CDR3 protein: CASSLEGQGNNEQFF. The DNA of the CDR3 is TGTGCCAGCAGCCTCGAGGGACAGGGGAACAATGAGCAGTTCTTC.

The chain couples TRBV2 to TRBJ1-5, with no clear D. The germline V gene has CDR1 SNHLY and CDR2 FYNNEI. Trimming cost V 4 bases and J 3 bases, with 16 bases left between them. This CDR3 is 16 amino acids long. CDR3 nucleotide sequence: TGTGCCAGCAGTGGTGAGACAAACCCTCCCAATCAGCCCCAGCATTTT. Translation: CASSGETNPPNQPQHF.

V usage is TRBV7-3 and J usage is TRBJ2-1, with D unclear. V lost 1 base, J lost 0 bases, and 10 bases lay in between. The CDR3 consists of 16 residues. The germline V gene encodes CDR1 SGHTA and CDR2 FQGTGA. The DNA for the CDR3 is TGTGCCAGCAGCTTAATCCCGACGGGCTCCTACAATGAGCAGTTCTTC. Translation gives CASSLIPTGSYNEQFF.

The chain has TRBV9 and TRBJ2-1, with TRBD2 as a possible D gene (5 bases). Trimming removed 0 bases from V and 0 bases from J, with 10 bases in between. Germline assignment: CDR1 SGDLS and CDR2 YYNGEE. This CDR3 has 16 amino acids. CDR3 region: CASSVVGGHSYNEQFF. The CDR3 DNA is TGTGCCAGCAGCGTAGTAGGCGGGCACTCCTACAATGAGCAGTTCTTC.

This clone was seen once. The rearrangement links TRBV30 to TRBJ2-7, with 7 bases identical to TRBD1. CDR3 size: 12 residues. Germline V gene lookup returns CDR1 GTSNPN and CDR2 SVGIG (reference sequence). In nucleotides, the CDR3 is TGTGTAACACAGGGGTATCAAGACGAGCAGTACTTC. Encoded protein: CVTQGYQDEQYF.

The chain employs TRBV6-4 and TRBJ2-3; D not resolved. Trimming took 1 base from V and 6 from J, leaving 14 bases between them. The CDR3 is 15 residues long. Germline V gene data show CDR1 as MRHNA and CDR2 as SNTAGT. CDR3 protein: CASSDLGSGRDTQYF. The CDR3 nucleotides read TGTGCCAGCAGTGACTTGGGTTCAGGTAGGGATACGCAGTATTTT.

This sequence joins TRBV5-1 and TRBJ1-2, with 8 bases matching TRBD1. The germline gives CDR1 SGHRS, CDR2 YFSETQ. V was pared by 5 bases and J by 2 bases, with 2 bases of the junction left unmatched. The length of the CDR3 is 13 residues. This CDR3 is CASSWTGNYGYTF. CDR3 DNA sequence: TGCGCCAGCAGTTGGACAGGGAACTATGGCTACACCTTC.

CDR3 loop: CASSPLAAQVTDTQYF. The CDR3 DNA is TGTGCCAGCAGTCCGCTAGCGGCCCAAGTCACAGATACGCAGTATTTT. The V gene is TRBV27, the J gene TRBJ2-3; 7 nucleotides agree with TRBD2. The V and J ends lost 5 bases and 2 bases, in that order; junction bases with no gene match: 10. CDR1 MNHEY and CDR2 SMNVEV come from the germline V gene (reference sequence). The CDR3 contains 16 residues.

In nucleotides, the CDR3 is TGTGCCAGCAGTTACTCTGGGGGGCAGGGTGAGCAGTTCTTC. It is translated as CASSYSGGQGEQFF. This chain connects TRBV6-5 to TRBJ2-1, with D tentatively TRBD1 or TRBD2 (6 bases each). This CDR3 spans 14 amino acids. V gave up 0 bases and J gave up 9 bases, with 12 bases separating them. Looked up from germline, CDR1 is MNHEY and CDR2 is SVGAGI.

The chain is built from TRBV5-1 and TRBJ1-1; 10 nucleotides agree with TRBD1. The germline CDR1 and CDR2 sequences are SGHRS and YFSETQ. This CDR3 region has 16 residues. The junction had 9 bases not matched to a gene; V was cut back by 5 bases and J by 2 bases. CDR3 loop: CASRLIGDRGNTEAFF. CDR3 nucleotide sequence: TGCGCCAGCAGGTTGATTGGGGACAGGGGTAACACTGAAGCTTTCTTT.

This sequence joins TRBV4-1 and TRBJ2-7; D gene unclear. This CDR3 region has 15 residues. V was cut by 2 bases and J by 1 base, with 12 bases left in between. Per the germline V gene, CDR1 is MGHRA and CDR2 is YSYEKL. The CDR3 loop is CASSQIALDSYEQYF. CDR3 nucleotide sequence: TGCGCCAGCAGCCAAATCGCTTTAGATTCCTACGAGCAGTACTTC.

The V gene is TRBV9, the J gene TRBJ1-2, with TRBD1 as a possible D gene (6 bases). The germline V and J ends were trimmed by 3 bases and 6 bases, with 18 bases remaining between them. Germline CDR1 is SGDLS and CDR2 is YYNGEE. This CDR3 region has 15 residues. The CDR3 region is CASSASRGQRHGYTF. The CDR3 nucleotides read TGTGCCAGCAGCGCGTCCCGGGGACAAAGGCATGGCTACACCTTC.

This clone was detected a few times. The chain carries TRBV15 and TRBJ2-3, with 8 bases fitting TRBD2. The J segment lost 1 base and the V segment lost 8 bases, leaving 2 bases of the junction unmatched. This CDR3 comprises 13 residues. CDR1 and CDR2 (germline): LNHNV, YYDKDF (reference sequence). The CDR3 loop reads CATRSGGTDTQYF. The CDR3 DNA sequence: TGTGCCACCCGTAGCGGGGGCACAGATACGCAGTATTTT.

This clone has a count of ten or more. This chain connects TRBV27 to TRBJ1-2; TRBD1 might be the D (5 bases). Germline CDR1 and CDR2: MNHEY and SMNVEV (reference sequence). V was shortened by 6 bases and J by 1 base, with 12 bases between the two germline ends. This CDR3 has 14 amino acids. In DNA form, the CDR3 reads TGTGCCAGCAGGGCGGGGGGACTTAACTATGGCTACACCTTC. Protein sequence: CASRAGGLNYGYTF.

The V and J genes are TRBV29-1 and TRBJ2-4; 8 bases line up with TRBD2. Germline CDR1 is SQVTM and CDR2 is ANQGSEA. After removal of 7 bases from V and 2 bases from J, the junction contained 7 bases not matched to a gene. CDR3 length equals 14 residues. The CDR3 coding sequence is TGCAGCGCCGGCCGGGAGGGCCCCAAAAACATTCAGTACTTC. Translated, it gives CSAGREGPKNIQYF.

The V call is TRBV9, the J call TRBJ1-1, with D perhaps matching TRBD1 (6 bases). The CDR3 is 15 amino acids. V dropped 2 bases and J dropped 5 bases, with 16 bases sitting between them. Germline-derived CDR1 and CDR2 are SGDLS and YYNGEE. CDR3 amino acids: CASSVAGQLGTEAFF. The CDR3 region has the DNA TGTGCCAGCAGCGTCGCGGGACAACTGGGGACTGAAGCTTTCTTT.

The chain links TRBV5-5 to TRBJ2-7, with a tentative D call TRBD1 (5 bases). CDR1 is SGHKS, CDR2 YYEKEE, per germline (reference sequence). This CDR3 spans 13 amino acids. V was cut by 4 bases and J by 5 bases, with 13 bases left in between. The DNA for the CDR3 is TGTGCCAGCAGCCCTGGTGGGGCTCACGAGCAGTACTTC. Protein product: CASSPGGAHEQYF.

The V call is TRBV14, the J call TRBJ2-7, with a weak D call TRBD2 (7 bases). CDR1 and CDR2 (germline): SGHDN, FVKESK. The CDR3 spans 18 residues. Trimming cost V 0 bases and J 3 bases, with 21 bases left between them. This CDR3 is CASSQDRRLGGRFYEQYF. CDR3 DNA sequence: TGTGCCAGCAGCCAAGATAGAAGGTTGGGGGGGCGGTTCTACGAGCAGTACTTC.

A few counts support this clone. The chain uses TRBV6-4 and TRBJ1-4, with D unresolved. CDR1 and CDR2 (germline): MRHNA, SNTAGT. With 6 bases removed from V and 5 bases from J, the gap between germline ends came to 4 bases. This CDR3 is built from 11 residues. DNA of the CDR3: TGTGCCAGCAGGGTAAATGAAAAACTGTTTTTT. Its translation: CASRVNEKLFF.

CDR3 DNA sequence: TGTGCCAGCAGCTCGGGACAGTTCTACGAGCAGTACTTC. Translation: CASSSGQFYEQYF. The rearrangement joins TRBV5-6 to TRBJ2-7; 7 bases are a match to TRBD1. This CDR3 contains 13 residues. V shed 3 bases, J shed 3 bases, and the junction held 3 bases outside the gene matches. CDR1 SGHDT and CDR2 YYEEEE come from the germline V gene.

This clone was counted once. Other nucleotide sequences from this sample produce the same CDR3. The CDR3 DNA sequence: TGCAGCGTTCCCACGAACACTGAAGCTTTCTTT. This translates into CSVPTNTEAFF. The rearrangement links TRBV29-1 to TRBJ1-1; D gene uncertain. CDR1 is SQVTM and CDR2 is ANQGSEA in the germline V gene. This CDR3 is 11 amino acids long. With 5 bases removed from V and 1 base from J, the gap between germline ends came to 5 bases.

This clone was counted between two and nine times. The CDR3 region has the DNA TGCGCCAGCAGCCGCCCCTCGGACAGGGAAAACTATGGCTACACCTTC. This sequence encodes CASSRPSDRENYGYTF. The chain is built from TRBV5-1 and TRBJ1-2; 8 bases match TRBD1. CDR1 is SGHRS, CDR2 YFSETQ, per germline. This CDR3 is built from 16 residues. The J segment lost 2 bases and the V segment lost 4 bases, leaving 10 bases of the junction unmatched. The full variable domain, its missing parts supplied by reference TRBV5-1 and TRBJ1-2, is KAGVTQTPRYLIKTRGQQVTLSCSPISGHRSVSWYQQTPGQGLQFLFEYFSETQRNKGNFPGRFSGRQFSNSRSEMNVSTLELGDSALYLCASSRPSDRENYGYTFGSGTRLTVV.

The chain carries TRBV18 and TRBJ1-1; D gene uncertain. This CDR3 region has 14 residues. CDR1 KGHSH and CDR2 LQKENI come from the germline V gene. Trimming pared 3 bases from V and 2 bases from J, leaving 10 bases between. The CDR3 region is CASSPAQPNTEAFF. The CDR3 DNA reads as TGTGCCAGCTCACCTGCACAGCCTAACACTGAAGCTTTCTTT.

This clone appeared a few times. The V and J genes are TRBV6-5 and TRBJ2-5; no firm D call. The CDR3 runs to 12 residues. The V end was cut by 6 bases, the J end by 7 bases, with 12 bases between. Germline CDR1 and CDR2: MNHEY and SVGAGI. The chain's CDR3 is CASSGGDGTQYF. The CDR3 nucleotides are TGTGCCAGCAGCGGCGGAGACGGGACCCAGTACTTC.

In this sample, this clone turned up a few times. The chain couples TRBV2 to TRBJ2-3; 10 bases map to TRBD2. This CDR3 is built from 14 residues. The V gene's germline CDR1 is SNHLY and CDR2 FYNNEI. V lost 5 bases to trimming and J lost 9 bases; unmatched junction nucleotides: 8. The CDR3 region is CASSQREGWDTQYF. CDR3 bases: TGTGCCAGCAGTCAGCGGGAGGGCTGGGACACGCAGTATTTT. Using reference TRBV2 and TRBJ2-3 for the parts outside the CDR3, the full variable domain is EPEVTQTPSHQVTQMGQEVILRCVPISNHLYFYWYRQILGQKVEFLVSFYNNEISEKSEIFDDQFSVERPDGSNFTLKIRSTKLEDSAMYFCASSQREGWDTQYFGPGTRLTVL.